Listed here are 22 T cell receptor beta chains from one sample, sequenced in a study of long-term antiretroviral therapy in people with HIV. Researchers report immunoSEQ v3.0 was run at survey level. Measured with immunoSEQ multiplex PCR; TCRdb has only the in-frame clones, and not every one. The data show 20,000 to 25,000 clones, with over 90% seen just once and around 7% held by the top ten. The specimen was unsorted PBMCs, collected 4.4 years after starting antiretroviral therapy. These receptors were obtained from a woman aged 50 to 65 with HIV.

The chain links TRBV6-6 to TRBJ1-5; D uncertain. CDR1 MNHNY and CDR2 SVGAGI come from the germline V gene (reference sequence). The V and J ends lost 10 bases and 2 bases respectively, with 12 bases between them. This CDR3 region has 13 residues. CDR3 amino acids: CATRPQGNQPQHF. For the CDR3, the DNA is TGTGCCACCCGTCCTCAGGGCAATCAGCCCCAGCATTTT.

J is TRBJ2-6 and V is TRBV10-3; D gene unclear. The V and J ends lost 0 bases and 0 bases respectively, with 12 bases between them. Germline CDR1 reads ENHRY; CDR2 reads SYGVKD. The CDR3 loop spans 18 amino acids. The CDR3 spells CAISESVQEASGANVLTF. CDR3 bases: TGTGCCATCAGTGAGTCGGTCCAGGAAGCCTCTGGGGCCAACGTCCTGACTTTC.

In its sample, this clone was seen once. This sequence joins TRBV5-6 and TRBJ1-5; 9 bases agree with TRBD1. The CDR3 is 19 amino acids. Germline loops: CDR1 SGHDT, CDR2 YYEEEE. V dropped 3 bases and J dropped 0; count of bases not matched to a gene: 13. Here the CDR3 reads CASSSASGQGDYSNQPQHF. The CDR3 nucleotides read TGTGCCAGCAGCTCTGCGTCGGGACAGGGAGATTATAGCAATCAGCCCCAGCATTTT.

This chain connects TRBV5-1 to TRBJ1-1; 10 bases agree with TRBD1. Germline CDR1 is SGHRS and CDR2 is YFSETQ. J gave up 5 bases and V 0 bases, and 4 bases lay outside the gene matches. This CDR3 has 15 amino acids. Here the CDR3 DNA reads TGCGCCAGCAGCTTGGGACAGGGGGCGCGGACTGAAGCTTTCTTT. This codes for CASSLGQGARTEAFF.

Judged by abundance, this clone is medium-sized. The chain employs TRBV15 and TRBJ1-6; D might be TRBD1 (5 bases). Germline V gene lookup returns CDR1 LNHNV and CDR2 YYDKDF (reference sequence). V was clipped by 0 bases and J by 9 bases, with 12 bases between them. The CDR3 has 15 residues. This chain's CDR3 is CATSREGESGSPLHF. The CDR3 DNA reads TGTGCCACCAGCAGAGAGGGGGAAAGTGGTTCACCCCTCCACTTT.

In its sample, this clone was seen once. The chain uses TRBV6-6 and TRBJ2-2; D not certain. CDR3 size: 14 residues. Looked up from germline, CDR1 is MNHNY and CDR2 is SVGAGI (reference sequence). Deletions cut 1 base from V and 3 bases from J, with 6 bases between. This CDR3 reads CASSYYLDTGELFF. In DNA, the CDR3 is TGTGCCAGCAGTTACTACCTAGACACCGGGGAGCTGTTTTTT.

This clone was seen once. The genes are TRBV5-6 and TRBJ2-5, with D possibly TRBD1 on 5 matching bases. V lost 0 bases and J lost 5, with 8 bases in between. CDR3 length equals 13 residues. Germline loops: CDR1 SGHDT, CDR2 YYEEEE. CDR3 coding DNA: TGTGCCAGCAGCTTGGCAGGGTACGAGACCCAGTACTTC. Protein product: CASSLAGYETQYF.

V and J are TRBV5-1 and TRBJ1-2; the match to TRBD1 covers 7 bases. The CDR3 loop spans 14 amino acids. From germline, CDR1 is SGHRS and CDR2 YFSETQ. The V segment lost 6 bases and the J segment 4 bases; nucleotides outside the gene matches: 9. CDR3 loop: CASTSAGTAYGYTF. The CDR3 DNA follows: TGCGCCAGCACGTCTGCCGGGACAGCCTATGGCTACACCTTC.

This rearrangement joins TRBV29-1 to TRBJ1-1, with a tentative D call TRBD1 (5 bases). The germline V and J ends were trimmed by 4 bases and 5 bases, with 11 bases remaining between them. Germline values: CDR1 SQVTM, CDR2 ANQGSEA. There are 12 residues in the CDR3. The CDR3 loop is CSVVEGRTEAFF. The CDR3 DNA follows: TGCAGCGTTGTAGAGGGGAGGACTGAAGCTTTCTTT.

CDR3 protein: CASNGGLNTGELFF. The CDR3 DNA reads as TGTGCCAGCAATGGTGGATTGAACACCGGGGAGCTGTTTTTT. This chain links TRBV5-8 with TRBJ2-2; unclear D gene. The CDR3 sequence is 14 residues long. Trimming shortened V by 6 bases and J by 1 base, and 10 bases separated the two germline ends. CDR1 is SGHTS, CDR2 YDEGEE, per germline.

CDR3 amino acids: CASSLIREQPQHF. CDR3 coding DNA: TGTGCCAGCAGCTTAATTAGGGAGCAGCCCCAGCATTTT. The chain combines TRBV7-2 with TRBJ1-5; D unclear. Germline V gene sequence: CDR1 SGHTA, CDR2 FQGNSA. CDR3 length: 13 residues. V lost 2 bases to trimming and J lost 7 bases, with 9 bases between them.

Remarks on this clone: A junction end diverges from the germline sequence, so it may reflect a read error. The V call is TRBV5-1, the J call TRBJ2-5, with a tentative D call TRBD1 (6 bases). The CDR3 contains 15 residues. Germline V gene lookup returns CDR1 SGHRS and CDR2 YFSETQ. The CDR3 loop is CASTLAVGAGETQYF. The CDR3 nucleotides are TGCGCCAGCACCTTGGCAGTGGGGGCAGGAGAGACCCAGTACTTC.

In this sample, this clone turned up a few times. The V gene is TRBV7-2, the J gene TRBJ1-1; 8 bases are a match to TRBD1. The CDR3 sequence is 13 residues long. J lost 6 bases, V lost 2 bases, and 2 bases had no gene match. CDR1 and CDR2 (germline): SGHTA, FQGNSA. CDR3 DNA sequence: TGTGCCAGCAGCTTACAGGGGGCTTCTGAAGCTTTCTTT. As protein: CASSLQGASEAFF.

This clone turned up a few times. This chain uses TRBV5-1 with TRBJ2-7, with D possibly TRBD1 on 5 matching bases. Between the trimmed V and J ends, which lost 0 bases and 2 bases, there was a span of 12 bases. Germline values: CDR1 SGHRS, CDR2 YFSETQ. This CDR3 has 15 amino acids. The CDR3 nucleotides are TGCGCCAGCAGCTTGGAATGGACACCAACCTACGAGCAGTACTTC. It yields the protein CASSLEWTPTYEQYF.

This chain links TRBV7-9 with TRBJ2-6; perhaps TRBD2 as D (5 bases). Looked up from germline, CDR1 is SEHNR and CDR2 is FQNEAQ (reference sequence). This CDR3 has 15 residues. V dropped 5 bases and J dropped 4 bases, with 12 bases sitting between them. The CDR3 DNA reads TGTGCCAGCAGCCCGGAGGCAGCCGGGGCCAACGTCCTGACTTTC. It codes for CASSPEAAGANVLTF. Full variable domain (rest looked up from reference TRBV7-9 and TRBJ2-6): DTGVSQNPRHKITKRGQNVTFRCDPISEHNRLYWYRQTLGQGPEFLTYFQNEAQLEKSRLLSDRFSAERPKGSFSTLEIQRTEQGDSAMYLCASSPEAAGANVLTFGAGSRLTVL.

The chain recombines TRBV27 with TRBJ1-5; a weak D match, TRBD1 (5 bases). Germline CDR1 is MNHEY and CDR2 is SMNVEV (reference sequence). V was clipped by 6 bases and J by 0 bases, with 12 bases between them. There are 15 residues in the CDR3. CDR3 coding DNA: TGTGCCAGCAGGCAGGGTCGTAATAGCAATCAGCCCCAGCATTTT. This gives the protein CASRQGRNSNQPQHF.

The rearrangement joins TRBV2 to TRBJ1-1; a possible D gene is TRBD1 (5 bases). The CDR3 contains 15 residues. Germline values: CDR1 SNHLY, CDR2 FYNNEI. Trimming took off 1 base at V and 5 bases at J, with 14 bases between the two ends. This CDR3 is CASSEGGTRRTEAFF. The CDR3 DNA sequence: TGTGCCAGCAGTGAAGGGGGGACTAGACGAACTGAAGCTTTCTTT.

The chain links TRBV11-3 to TRBJ2-5; D is perhaps TRBD2 (6 bases). Germline values: CDR1 SGHNT, CDR2 YENEEA. V gave up 4 bases and J gave up 2 bases, with 8 bases separating them. CDR3 size: 13 residues. In nucleotides, the CDR3 is TGTGCCAGCAGCTGGGGGGTTCAAGAGACCCAGTACTTC. Translated, it gives CASSWGVQETQYF.

The chain recombines TRBV11-2 with TRBJ1-6; no definite D call. Between the trimmed V and J ends, which lost 8 bases and 11 bases, there was a span of 22 bases. The CDR3 has 15 amino acids. The germline gives CDR1 SGHAT, CDR2 FQNNGV. CDR3 sequence: CASQTGSIFGAPLHF. Written as DNA, the CDR3 is TGTGCCAGCCAAACGGGGTCTATCTTTGGCGCACCCCTCCACTTT.

V and J are TRBV5-6 and TRBJ1-3; D uncertain. The CDR3 is 14 residues long. Trimming stripped 4 bases from V and 0 bases from J, with 8 bases between. Germline loops: CDR1 SGHDT, CDR2 YYEEEE. CDR3 region: CASSRDISGNTIYF. The CDR3 bases are TGTGCCAGCAGCCGGGATATCTCTGGAAACACCATATATTTT.

The V call is TRBV19, the J call TRBJ2-5; no reliable D call. Trimming removed 0 bases at V and 2 bases at J, with 7 bases between. This CDR3 region has 14 residues. From germline, CDR1 is LNHDA and CDR2 SQIVND (reference sequence). CDR3 protein: CASSIDRSQETQYF. For the CDR3, the DNA is TGTGCCAGTAGTATAGATCGCAGTCAAGAGACCCAGTACTTC.

This sequence joins TRBV27 and TRBJ2-7; 9 nucleotides align to TRBD1. Trimming took 1 base from V and 6 from J; bases not matched to a gene: 13. Germline CDR1 is MNHEY and CDR2 is SMNVEV (reference sequence). The CDR3 extends over 17 amino acids. As DNA, the CDR3 is TGTGCCAGCAGTTTATATACAACCGGGACAGGGTATGCCGAGCAGTACTTC. Its protein is CASSLYTTGTGYAEQYF.